These 9 T cell receptor beta chains share one sample of origin, sequenced in a study of beta chain features in type 1 diabetes. Study-wide results and limits: Shorter TCRB CDR3s, moderately but significantly so, were found in Type 1 diabetes patients in all four CD4+ subsets.

Reverse transcribing all isolated RNA meant expressed TCRB transcripts were sequenced. Clones were read by immunoSEQ multiplex PCR, and TCRdb kept only the in-frame ones, dropping some. In the table there are 500,000 to 800,000 clones, under 15% of which are singletons. Their specific antigens are unknown. Material: naive CD4+ T cells from blood. The receptors derive from a man aged 25 to 40 with type 1 diabetes.

This clone was counted a few times. This sequence joins TRBV25-1 and TRBJ2-1, with D maybe TRBD1 (5 bases). V lost 7 bases and J lost 4, with 17 bases in between. The length of the CDR3 is 15 residues. Germline CDR1 is MGHDK and CDR2 is SYGVNS. The CDR3 coding sequence is TGTGCCAGCACCTCGGACGGACACTTTTACAATGAGCAGTTCTTC. This gives the protein CASTSDGHFYNEQFF. Together with reference TRBV25-1 and TRBJ2-1, the CDR3 gives the full variable domain: EADIYQTPRYLVIGTGKKITLECSQTMGHDKMYWYQQDPGMELHLIHYSYGVNSTEKGDLSSESTVSRIRTEHFPLTLESARPSHTSQYLCASTSDGHFYNEQFFGPGTRLTVL.

J is TRBJ1-6 and V is TRBV4-2; no clear D. The V end was cut by 2 bases, the J end by 7 bases, with 18 bases between. The V gene's germline CDR1 is LGHNA and CDR2 YNFKEQ. There are 17 residues in the CDR3. This chain's CDR3 is CASSQRYLKEGNSPLHF. Written as DNA, the CDR3 is TGTGCCAGCAGCCAACGATACTTGAAGGAAGGAAATTCACCCCTCCACTTT.

This clone was recorded a few times. The V call is TRBV6-5, the J call TRBJ2-3; weak D call: TRBD1 (5 bases). Trimming removed 0 bases from V and 3 bases from J, with 7 bases in between. The CDR3 runs to 14 residues. CDR1 is MNHEY and CDR2 is SVGAGI in the germline V gene. CDR3: CASSYSKGTDTQYF. The CDR3 nucleotides read TGTGCCAGCAGTTACTCGAAGGGGACAGATACGCAGTATTTT.

CDR3 nucleotide sequence: TGTGCCAGCACCCACCTCTACGAGCAGTACTTC. It is translated as CASTHLYEQYF. This chain links TRBV6-5 with TRBJ2-7, with unresolved D. Trimming stripped 7 bases from V and 3 bases from J, with 7 bases between. From germline, CDR1 is MNHEY and CDR2 SVGAGI. The CDR3 spans 11 residues.

V usage is TRBV10-3 and J usage is TRBJ1-2; TRBD1 is a possible D gene (5 bases). CDR3 length: 18 amino acids. The germline gives CDR1 ENHRY, CDR2 SYGVKD. Between the trimmed V and J ends, which lost 6 bases and 0 bases, there was a span of 23 bases. CDR3 region: CAIRVGRLGLGANYGYTF. For the CDR3, the DNA is TGTGCCATCAGGGTTGGCAGATTGGGGCTGGGGGCTAACTATGGCTACACCTTC.

The V gene is TRBV7-9, the J gene TRBJ2-2; 8 bases line up with TRBD1. This CDR3 is 17 amino acids long. J lost 3 bases, V lost 5 bases, and 11 bases had no gene match. CDR1 is SEHNR and CDR2 is FQNEAQ in the germline V gene (reference sequence). CDR3 sequence: CASSPEPDREDTGELFF. CDR3 sequence (DNA): TGTGCCAGCAGCCCCGAACCGGACAGGGAGGACACCGGGGAGCTGTTTTTT.

This clone has a handful of counts. The chain recombines TRBV11-2 with TRBJ1-4, with TRBD1 matching 10 bases. Germline V CDR1 and CDR2: SGHAT, FQNNGV. The CDR3 totals 15 residues. J was trimmed by 3 bases and V by 3 bases; bases with no gene match: 1. DNA for the CDR3: TGTGCCAGCAGCTTGACAGGGGGCTCTAATGAAAAACTGTTTTTT. Translation gives CASSLTGGSNEKLFF.

This rearrangement joins TRBV25-1 to TRBJ2-7, with 7 bases matching TRBD2. The V and J ends lost 6 bases and 6 bases, in that order; junction bases with no gene match: 11. In germline, CDR1 is MGHDK, CDR2 SYGVNS. The CDR3 runs 14 residues. The CDR3 sequence is CASSLAGASLEQYF. The CDR3 DNA reads as TGTGCCAGCAGCCTTGCGGGAGCCTCGCTCGAGCAGTACTTC.

This clone was observed a handful of times. The genes are TRBV7-6 and TRBJ2-6; the D gene is possibly TRBD1 (5 bases). CDR3 length: 15 amino acids. From germline, CDR1 is SGHVS and CDR2 FNYEAQ. V was clipped by 5 bases and J by 0 bases, with 8 bases between them. CDR3 in amino acids: CASSQTVSGANVLTF. The CDR3, as DNA: TGTGCCAGCAGCCAGACAGTCTCTGGGGCCAACGTCCTGACTTTC.